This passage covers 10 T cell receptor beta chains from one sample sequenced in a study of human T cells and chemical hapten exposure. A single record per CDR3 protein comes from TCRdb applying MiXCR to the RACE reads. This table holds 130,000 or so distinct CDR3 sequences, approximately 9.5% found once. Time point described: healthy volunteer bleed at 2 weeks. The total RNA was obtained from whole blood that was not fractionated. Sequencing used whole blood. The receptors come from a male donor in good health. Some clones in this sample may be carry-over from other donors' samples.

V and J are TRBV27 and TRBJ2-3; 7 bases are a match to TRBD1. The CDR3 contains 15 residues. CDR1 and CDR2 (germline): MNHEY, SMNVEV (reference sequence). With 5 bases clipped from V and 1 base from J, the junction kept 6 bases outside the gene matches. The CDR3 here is CASSETGVGTDTQYF. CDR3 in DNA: TGTGCCAGCAGTGAAACAGGGGTCGGCACAGATACGCAGTATTTT.

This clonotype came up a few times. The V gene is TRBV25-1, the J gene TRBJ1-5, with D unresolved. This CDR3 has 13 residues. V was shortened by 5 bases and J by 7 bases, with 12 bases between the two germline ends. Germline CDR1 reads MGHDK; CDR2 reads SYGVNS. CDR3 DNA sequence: TGTGCCAGCAGTTCGTTCGGATTGCAGCCCCAGCATTTT. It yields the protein CASSSFGLQPQHF.

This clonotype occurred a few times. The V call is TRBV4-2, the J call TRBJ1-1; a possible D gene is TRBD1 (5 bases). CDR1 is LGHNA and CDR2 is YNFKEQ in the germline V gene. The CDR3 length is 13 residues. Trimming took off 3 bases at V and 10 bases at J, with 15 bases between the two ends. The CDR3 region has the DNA TGTGCCAGCAGCCACGGAGCGCCGGGGGGAGCTTTCTTT. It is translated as CASSHGAPGGAFF.

The CDR3 reads CASSYGGTRGNTIYF. In DNA form, the CDR3 reads TGTGCCAGCAGTTACGGGGGAACGCGTGGAAACACCATATATTTT. The chain combines TRBV6-5 with TRBJ1-3; D perhaps matches TRBD1 (5 bases). This CDR3 has 15 residues. V lost 2 bases to trimming and J lost 3 bases, with 11 bases between them. Germline values: CDR1 MNHEY, CDR2 SVGAGI.

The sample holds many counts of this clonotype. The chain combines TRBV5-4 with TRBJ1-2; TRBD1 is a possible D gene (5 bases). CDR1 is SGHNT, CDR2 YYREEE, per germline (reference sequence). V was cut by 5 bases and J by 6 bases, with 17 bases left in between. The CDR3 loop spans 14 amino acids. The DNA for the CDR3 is TGTGCCAGCAGAGAACCCGGGACGGGTCATGGCTACACCTTC. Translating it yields CASREPGTGHGYTF.

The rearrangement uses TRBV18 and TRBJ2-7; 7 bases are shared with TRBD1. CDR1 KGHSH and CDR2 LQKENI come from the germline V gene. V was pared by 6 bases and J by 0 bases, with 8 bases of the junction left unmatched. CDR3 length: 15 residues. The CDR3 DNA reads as TGTGCCAGCTCGCCGACAGGGTCCCACTCCTACGAGCAGTACTTC. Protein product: CASSPTGSHSYEQYF.

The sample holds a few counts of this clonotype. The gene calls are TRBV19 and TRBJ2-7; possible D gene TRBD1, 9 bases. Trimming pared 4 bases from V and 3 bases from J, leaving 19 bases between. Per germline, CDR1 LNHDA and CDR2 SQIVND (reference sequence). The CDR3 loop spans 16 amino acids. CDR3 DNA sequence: TGTGCCAGTAGTACGGGGGGGGGACAGGGATTCTACGAGCAGTACTTC. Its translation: CASSTGGGQGFYEQYF.

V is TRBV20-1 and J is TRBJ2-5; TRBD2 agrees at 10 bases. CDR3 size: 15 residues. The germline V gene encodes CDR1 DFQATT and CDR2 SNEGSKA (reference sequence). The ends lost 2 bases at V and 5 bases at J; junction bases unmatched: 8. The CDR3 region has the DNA TGCAGTGCTAGAACCCTAGCGGGAGTAGGCGAGACCCAGTACTTC. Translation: CSARTLAGVGETQYF.

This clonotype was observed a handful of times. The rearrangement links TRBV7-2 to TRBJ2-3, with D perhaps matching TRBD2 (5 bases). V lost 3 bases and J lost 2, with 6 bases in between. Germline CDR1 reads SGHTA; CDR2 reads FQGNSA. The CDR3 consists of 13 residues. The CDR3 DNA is TGTGCCAGCAGCTTGGACTTCACAGATACGCAGTATTTT. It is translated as CASSLDFTDTQYF.

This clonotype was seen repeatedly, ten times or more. CDR3 loop: CSVDIRTREEKLFF. In DNA, the CDR3 is TGCAGCGTTGATATAAGGACCCGGGAAGAAAAACTGTTTTTT. V is TRBV29-1 and J is TRBJ1-4; D unresolved. The germline V gene encodes CDR1 SQVTM and CDR2 ANQGSEA. Trimming removed 3 bases at V and 8 bases at J, with 16 bases between. The CDR3 sequence is 14 residues long.